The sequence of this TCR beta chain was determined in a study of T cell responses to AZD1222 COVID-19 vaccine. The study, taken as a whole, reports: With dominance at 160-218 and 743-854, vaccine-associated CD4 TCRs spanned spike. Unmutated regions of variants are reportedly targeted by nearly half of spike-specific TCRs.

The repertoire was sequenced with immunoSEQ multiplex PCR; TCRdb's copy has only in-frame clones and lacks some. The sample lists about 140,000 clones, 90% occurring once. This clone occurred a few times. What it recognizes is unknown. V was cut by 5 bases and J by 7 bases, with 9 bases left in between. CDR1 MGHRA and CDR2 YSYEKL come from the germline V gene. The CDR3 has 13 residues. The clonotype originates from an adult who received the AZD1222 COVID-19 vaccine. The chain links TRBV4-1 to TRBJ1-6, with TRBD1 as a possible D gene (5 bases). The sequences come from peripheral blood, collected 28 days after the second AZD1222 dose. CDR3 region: CASSWDLNSPLHF. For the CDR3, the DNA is TGCGCCAGCAGCTGGGACCTAAATTCACCCCTCCACTTT.